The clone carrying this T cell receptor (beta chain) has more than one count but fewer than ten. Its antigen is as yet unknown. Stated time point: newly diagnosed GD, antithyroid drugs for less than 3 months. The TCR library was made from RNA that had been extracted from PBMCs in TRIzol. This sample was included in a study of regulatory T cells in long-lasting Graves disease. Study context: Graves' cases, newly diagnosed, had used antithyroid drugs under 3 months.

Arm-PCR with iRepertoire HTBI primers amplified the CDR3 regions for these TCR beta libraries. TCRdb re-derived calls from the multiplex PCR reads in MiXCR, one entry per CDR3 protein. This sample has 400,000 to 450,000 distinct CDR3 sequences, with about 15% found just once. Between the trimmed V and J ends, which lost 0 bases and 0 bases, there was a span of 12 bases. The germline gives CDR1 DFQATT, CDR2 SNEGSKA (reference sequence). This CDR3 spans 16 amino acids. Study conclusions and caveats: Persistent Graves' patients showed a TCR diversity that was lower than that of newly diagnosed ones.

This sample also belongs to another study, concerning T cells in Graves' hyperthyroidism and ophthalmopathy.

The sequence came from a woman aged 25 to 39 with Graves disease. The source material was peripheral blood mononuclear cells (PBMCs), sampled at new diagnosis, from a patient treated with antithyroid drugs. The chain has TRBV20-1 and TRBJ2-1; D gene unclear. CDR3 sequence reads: CSARDIRASSYNEQFF. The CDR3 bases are TGCAGTGCTAGAGATATTAGGGCGAGCTCCTACAATGAGCAGTTCTTC.